A single sample is the source of the 31 T cell receptor beta chains below, sequenced in a study of blood T cells in healthy people across ages. It was with a sample-barcoded 5' primer and a J-beta primer mix that a second PCR of roughly 7 to 12 cycles was run. A single record per CDR3 protein comes from TCRdb applying MiXCR to the 5' RACE reads. In the table there are about 1,800,000 distinct CDR3 sequences, roughly 28% of which are singletons. The sequenced material came from blood. All receptors come from a woman aged 25 to 39 in good health.

In this sample, this clonotype turned up a few times. V gene TRBV6-2 or TRBV6-3 combines with J gene TRBJ2-1, with TRBD2 as a possible D gene (6 bases). The CDR3 is made up of 15 amino acids. Germline V gives CDR1 MNHEY, CDR2 SVGEGT. V dropped 6 bases and J dropped 6 bases, with 18 bases sitting between them. The CDR3 here is CASSQSGQGGNEQFF. The DNA for the CDR3 is TGTGCCAGCAGCCAGTCCGGGCAGGGAGGCAATGAGCAGTTCTTC.

This clonotype was counted between two and nine times. The chain carries TRBV30 and TRBJ2-7; possibly TRBD1 or TRBD2 for D (5 bases each). The germline V and J ends were trimmed by 6 bases and 0 bases, with 15 bases remaining between them. CDR1 GTSNPN and CDR2 SVGIG come from the germline V gene (reference sequence). The CDR3 is made up of 14 amino acids. For the CDR3, the DNA is TGTGCCTGTATCCCCGGGGCCAGCTCCTACGAGCAGTACTTC. As protein: CACIPGASSYEQYF.

This chain joins TRBV7-2 and TRBJ1-2, with 11 bases matching TRBD1. The germline V gene has CDR1 SGHTA and CDR2 FQGNSA. The CDR3 spans 16 residues. Unmatched junction bases numbered 7, after V lost 0 bases and J lost 7 bases. The CDR3 DNA is TGTGCCAGCAGCTTAGCGCACGGGACAGGGGGACTTGGCTACACCTTC. Its translation: CASSLAHGTGGLGYTF.

This chain links TRBV7-2 with TRBJ2-1, with 13 positions matching TRBD2. The CDR3 loop spans 16 amino acids. The J segment lost 5 bases and the V segment lost 1 base, leaving 2 bases of the junction unmatched. Germline V gene lookup returns CDR1 SGHTA and CDR2 FQGNSA. The CDR3 loop reads CASSLGTSGGDNEQFF. CDR3 in DNA: TGTGCCAGCAGCTTAGGGACTAGCGGGGGAGACAATGAGCAGTTCTTC.

This clonotype came up many times. The CDR3 DNA reads as TGCGCCAGCAGCTCAGGACAGGGACGCGACGAGCAGTACTTC. Translation: CASSSGQGRDEQYF. The rearrangement uses TRBV5-1 and TRBJ2-7, with 8 bases aligning to TRBD1. V lost 3 bases and J lost 5; bases outside the gene matches: 7. The CDR3 runs 14 residues. CDR1 is SGHRS, CDR2 YFSETQ, per germline.

V usage is TRBV6-5 and J usage is TRBJ1-4, with TRBD1 as a possible D gene (6 bases). The CDR3 runs to 13 residues. Germline V gives CDR1 MNHEY, CDR2 SVGAGI. Between the trimmed V and J ends, which lost 6 bases and 7 bases, there was a span of 12 bases. The CDR3 protein is CASRPRGGEKLFF. CDR3 DNA: TGTGCCAGCAGACCCAGAGGGGGTGAAAAACTGTTTTTT.

This clonotype has at least ten counts. The gene calls are TRBV3-1 and TRBJ2-7; D might be TRBD1 (6 bases). V was shortened by 1 base and J by 3 bases, with 7 bases between the two germline ends. The germline V gene has CDR1 LGHDT and CDR2 YNNKEL (reference sequence). There are 13 residues in the CDR3. CDR3 DNA sequence: TGTGCCAGCAGCCAAGGGGACAACTACGAGCAGTACTTC. Its protein is CASSQGDNYEQYF.

On this clonotype: A read error is possible here, since a much larger clone lies one base away. The chain recombines TRBV20-1 with TRBJ2-7, with D perhaps matching TRBD2 (5 bases). CDR1 is DFQATT, CDR2 SNEGSKA, per germline (reference sequence). The CDR3 is 12 residues long. The CDR3 sequence is CSVRDRGPEQYF. The CDR3 region has the DNA TGCAGTGTTAGAGATCGGGGTCCCGAGCAGTACTTC.

The sample holds a few counts of this clonotype. This rearrangement joins TRBV7-2 to TRBJ2-7; 8 bases match TRBD2. Germline V gene sequence: CDR1 SGHTA, CDR2 FQGNSA. J was trimmed by 3 bases and V by 1 base; bases with no gene match: 5. The CDR3 runs to 15 residues. Written as DNA, the CDR3 is TGTGCCAGCAGCTTAGGTTCTAGCGGGCGCTACGAGCAGTACTTC. Its translation: CASSLGSSGRYEQYF.

This clonotype was observed many times. The CDR3 loop reads CASSLILAGGDEQFF. The CDR3, as DNA: TGTGCCAGCAGCTTAATTCTAGCGGGAGGGGATGAGCAGTTCTTC. This chain links TRBV7-2 with TRBJ2-1, with 12 nucleotides matching TRBD2. Trimming at V came to 2 bases and at J to 8 bases, leaving 4 bases not matched to a gene. CDR3 length: 15 amino acids. Germline CDR1 is SGHTA and CDR2 is FQGNSA.

This clonotype was seen ten or more times. The chain combines TRBV18 with TRBJ2-7; D remains ambiguous. Germline V gene sequence: CDR1 KGHSH, CDR2 LQKENI. V was clipped by 1 base and J by 3 bases, with 19 bases between them. The CDR3 is 17 amino acids. The CDR3 DNA sequence: TGTGCCAGCTCACCACTCCGGGCGAAGCCAGATAGCTACGAGCAGTACTTC. Its translation: CASSPLRAKPDSYEQYF.

This clonotype showed up just a few times. The chain uses TRBV12-3 or TRBV12-4 and TRBJ1-5; D possibly corresponds to TRBD1 (5 bases). This CDR3 contains 14 residues. V lost 2 bases to trimming and J lost 7 bases, with 12 bases between them. CDR3 region: CASSLWGSGQPQHF. The CDR3 DNA reads TGTGCCAGCAGTTTATGGGGGTCTGGGCAGCCCCAGCATTTT.

This clonotype was counted ten times or more. The DNA for the CDR3 is TGTGCCAGCAGTTACTCGAGGGGGGCGCTTTTGAATGGCTACACCTTC. It translates to CASSYSRGALLNGYTF. The chain couples TRBV6-5 to TRBJ1-2; D is possibly TRBD1 (6 bases). V shed 0 bases and J shed 6 bases, with 17 bases lying between them. The CDR3 is 16 amino acids. CDR1 and CDR2 from the germline V gene are MNHEY and SVGAGI.

As to this clonotype: The junction shows a germline mismatch at one end, possibly a read error. The rearrangement links TRBV4-1 to TRBJ2-5; D is unresolved. CDR1 and CDR2 (germline): MGHRA, YSYEKL. The CDR3 loop spans 15 amino acids. The CDR3 nucleotides read TGTGCCAGCAGCCTCCCCGAATCGACCCGGGAGACCCAGTACTTC. This translates into CASSLPESTRETQYF.

In its sample, this clonotype was seen a few times. The CDR3: CSAGLGGSYNEQFF. The DNA for the CDR3 is TGCAGTGCTGGTCTCGGGGGCTCCTACAATGAGCAGTTCTTC. This chain joins TRBV20-1 and TRBJ2-1; TRBD2 might be the D (6 bases). This CDR3 comprises 14 residues. V shed 5 bases and J shed 0 bases, with 11 bases lying between them. Germline values: CDR1 DFQATT, CDR2 SNEGSKA (reference sequence).

V is TRBV20-1 and J is TRBJ2-7; D unresolved. V was clipped by 5 bases and J by 6 bases, with 20 bases between them. The CDR3 totals 14 residues. The germline gives CDR1 DFQATT, CDR2 SNEGSKA (reference sequence). DNA for the CDR3: TGCAGTGCTGAGCCGACCGGAATTGTCGGCGAGCAGTACTTC. This translates into CSAEPTGIVGEQYF.

The gene calls are TRBV20-1 and TRBJ2-1; D not certain. The CDR3 loop spans 13 amino acids. V was pared by 0 bases and J by 8 bases, with 11 bases between. Per the germline V gene, CDR1 is DFQATT and CDR2 is SNEGSKA (reference sequence). In DNA, the CDR3 is TGCAGTGCTAGAGATCATGCCTTGGATGAGCAGTTCTTC. Translating gives CSARDHALDEQFF.

Of note for this clonotype: A single base separates this from a much larger clone, so it may be a read error. The gene calls are TRBV7-2 and TRBJ2-5; 7 positions agree with TRBD2. The CDR3 totals 15 residues. Germline V gene lookup returns CDR1 SGHTA and CDR2 FQGNSA. V shed 6 bases and J 3 bases; nucleotides not matched to a gene: 10. CDR3 in DNA: TGTACCAGCAGTCGATCCGGGCTAGCGGAAGAGACCCAGTACTTC. Its protein product is CTSSRSGLAEETQYF.

This clonotype was counted between two and nine times. This chain uses TRBV5-1 with TRBJ1-6, with D unclear. The CDR3 length is 15 residues. Germline CDR1 and CDR2: SGHRS and YFSETQ. Trimming removed 0 bases at V and 8 bases at J, with 12 bases between. In nucleotides, the CDR3 is TGCGCCAGCAGCTTGGCCGATAACAAGGATTCACCCCTCCACTTT. Its translation is CASSLADNKDSPLHF. The whole variable domain, filled in from reference TRBV5-1 and TRBJ1-6, reads KAGVTQTPRYLIKTRGQQVTLSCSPISGHRSVSWYQQTPGQGLQFLFEYFSETQRNKGNFPGRFSGRQFSNSRSEMNVSTLELGDSALYLCASSLADNKDSPLHFGNGTRLTVT.

The J gene is TRBJ2-4, the V gene TRBV4-3, with 11 nucleotides matching TRBD2. This CDR3 contains 18 residues. Trimming cost V 4 bases and J 0 bases; bases outside gene matches: 8. Germline lookup yields CDR1 LGHNA and CDR2 YSLEER. The CDR3 sequence is CASSRWGTSGLAKNIQYF. The CDR3, as DNA: TGCGCCAGCAGCCGTTGGGGGACTAGCGGATTAGCCAAAAACATTCAGTACTTC.

About this clonotype: The DNA is left out, because the CDR3 cannot be placed on it with certainty; the CDR3 is given as TCRdb lists it. The genes are TRBV5-1 and TRBJ2-6; TRBD2 reflects the table's D call only, with no check against the DNA. Germline-derived CDR1 and CDR2 are SGHRS and YFSETQ. The CDR3 has 21 residues if both end residues are counted. CDR3 residues: CASSHGRDGTEAFFGANVLTF.

Of note for this clonotype: One end of the junction is discordant with germline, which a read error may explain. This rearrangement joins TRBV12-5 to TRBJ2-2; 9 bases agree with TRBD1. This CDR3 region has 15 residues. Germline CDR1 reads LGHNT; CDR2 reads FRNRAP. In nucleotides, the CDR3 is TGTGCTAGTGGTTGGGACAGGGTAGTGACCGGGGAGCGGTTTTTT. This codes for CASGWDRVVTGERFF.

The gene calls are TRBV13 and TRBJ1-1; possible D gene TRBD1, 6 bases. The V end lost 4 bases, the J end lost 10 bases, and 19 bases lay between the germline ends. There are 14 residues in the CDR3. Germline V gene sequence: CDR1 PRHDT, CDR2 FYEKMQ (reference sequence). The CDR3 is CASSSYTAQGVAFF. The CDR3 bases are TGTGCCAGCAGCTCCTATACCGCACAGGGAGTAGCTTTCTTT.

This clonotype was counted ten times or more. This chain connects TRBV5-1 to TRBJ2-1; a weak D match, TRBD1 (6 bases). Germline V lookup: CDR1 SGHRS, CDR2 YFSETQ. This CDR3 is 14 amino acids long. V lost 4 bases to trimming and J lost 2 bases, with 10 bases between them. CDR3 DNA: TGCGCCAGCAGCGGGGGCCACACCTACAATGAGCAGTTCTTC. As protein: CASSGGHTYNEQFF.

This clonotype has more than one count but fewer than ten. The chain has TRBV10-3 and TRBJ2-1; a possible D gene is TRBD2 (7 bases). Trimming pared 8 bases from V and 10 bases from J, leaving 18 bases between. From germline, CDR1 is ENHRY and CDR2 SYGVKD. CDR3 length: 13 residues. CDR3 in amino acids: CAIGGGGDDEQFF. CDR3 nucleotide sequence: TGTGCCATCGGAGGGGGAGGGGACGACGAGCAGTTCTTC.

This clonotype was seen a handful of times. At one end, the junction sequence differs from germline, possibly due to a read error. The chain carries TRBV12-3 or TRBV12-4 and TRBJ2-5; no clear D gene. CDR3 length: 14 amino acids. CDR3 DNA sequence: TGTGCCGGCAGTTTTCTACGGGCGCAAGAGACCCAGTACTTC. Translating gives CAGSFLRAQETQYF.

This chain joins TRBV18 and TRBJ2-3, with 7 bases lining up with TRBD1. The CDR3 spans 15 residues. CDR1 and CDR2 from the germline V gene are KGHSH and LQKENI. J lost 5 bases, V lost 3 bases, and 8 bases had no gene match. CDR3 in DNA: TGTGCCAGCTCACCCCAACAGGGGTCGGAAGATACGCAGTATTTT. Its protein product is CASSPQQGSEDTQYF.

This rearrangement joins TRBV30 to TRBJ2-7; 7 bases align to TRBD1. The germline gives CDR1 GTSNPN, CDR2 SVGIG (reference sequence). This CDR3 is 14 amino acids long. V lost 4 bases, J lost 3 bases, and 9 bases stayed unmatched. CDR3 sequence reads: CAWMPAGTVYEQYF. CDR3 bases: TGTGCCTGGATGCCTGCCGGGACAGTCTACGAGCAGTACTTC. Full variable domain (remainder filled in from reference TRBV30 and TRBJ2-7): SQTIHQWPATLVQPVGSPLSLECTVEGTSNPNLYWYRQAAGRGLQLLFYSVGIGQISSEVPQNLSASRPQDRQFILSSKKLLLSDSGFYLCAWMPAGTVYEQYFGPGTRLTVT.

This chain connects TRBV7-2 to TRBJ2-3, with D maybe TRBD1 (6 bases). The V and J ends lost 1 base and 5 bases respectively, with 10 bases between them. This CDR3 is 14 amino acids long. The V gene's germline CDR1 is SGHTA and CDR2 FQGNSA. CDR3 sequence: CASSLGQGLDTQYF. The CDR3 coding sequence is TGTGCCAGCAGCTTAGGTCAGGGGTTAGATACGCAGTATTTT.

The V gene is TRBV15, the J gene TRBJ2-1, with 8 bases fitting TRBD1. The J segment lost 5 bases and the V segment lost 5 bases, leaving 11 bases of the junction unmatched. Germline lookup yields CDR1 LNHNV and CDR2 YYDKDF (reference sequence). The CDR3 contains 16 residues. CDR3 coding DNA: TGTGCCACCAGCGCAGGGAGAGGGACAGGAAACAATGAGCAGTTCTTC. This sequence encodes CATSAGRGTGNNEQFF. The full variable domain, its missing parts supplied by reference TRBV15 and TRBJ2-1, is DAMVIQNPRYQVTQFGKPVTLSCSQTLNHNVMYWYQQKSSQAPKLLFHYYDKDFNNEADTPDNFQSRRPNTSFCFLDIRSPGLGDTAMYLCATSAGRGTGNNEQFFGPGTRLTVL.

About this clonotype itself: It may be a read error: a sequence one base away is much more abundant. The chain recombines TRBV5-1 with TRBJ1-1; D not certain. The CDR3 has 14 amino acids. Trimming cost V 1 base and J 1 base, with 8 bases left between them. Germline V lookup: CDR1 SGHRS, CDR2 YFSETQ. The CDR3 DNA sequence: TGCGCCAGCAGCTTGACTAACCAGAACACTGAAGCTTTCTTT. Amino acids: CASSLTNQNTEAFF.